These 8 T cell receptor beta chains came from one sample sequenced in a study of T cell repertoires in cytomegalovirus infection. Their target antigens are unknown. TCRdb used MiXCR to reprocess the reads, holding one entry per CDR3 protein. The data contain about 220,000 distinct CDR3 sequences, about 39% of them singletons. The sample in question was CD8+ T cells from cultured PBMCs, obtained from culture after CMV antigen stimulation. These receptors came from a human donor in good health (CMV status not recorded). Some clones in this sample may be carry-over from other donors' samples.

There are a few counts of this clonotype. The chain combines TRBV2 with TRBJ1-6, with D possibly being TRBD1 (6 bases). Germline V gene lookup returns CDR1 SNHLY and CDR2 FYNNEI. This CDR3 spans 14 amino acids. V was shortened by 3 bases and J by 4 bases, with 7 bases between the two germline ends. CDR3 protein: CASSDQGYNSPLHF. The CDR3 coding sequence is TGTGCCAGCAGTGATCAGGGGTATAATTCACCCCTCCACTTT. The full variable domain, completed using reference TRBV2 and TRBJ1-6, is EPEVTQTPSHQVTQMGQEVILRCVPISNHLYFYWYRQILGQKVEFLVSFYNNEISEKSEIFDDQFSVERPDGSNFTLKIRSTKLEDSAMYFCASSDQGYNSPLHFGNGTRLTVT.

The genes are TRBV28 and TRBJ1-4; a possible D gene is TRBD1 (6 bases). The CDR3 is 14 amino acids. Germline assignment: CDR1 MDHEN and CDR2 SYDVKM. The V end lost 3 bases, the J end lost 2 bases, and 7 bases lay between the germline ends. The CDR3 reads CASSFQGTNEKLFF. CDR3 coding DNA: TGTGCCAGCAGTTTCCAGGGGACTAATGAAAAACTGTTTTTT.

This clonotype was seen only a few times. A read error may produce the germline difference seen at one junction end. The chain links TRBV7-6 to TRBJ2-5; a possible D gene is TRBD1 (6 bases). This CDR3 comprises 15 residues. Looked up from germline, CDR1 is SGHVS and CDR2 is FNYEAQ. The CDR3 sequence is CASSSTGNGRETQYF. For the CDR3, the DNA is TGTGCTAGCAGCTCAACAGGGAATGGAAGAGAGACCCAGTACTTC.

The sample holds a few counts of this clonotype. The CDR3 DNA reads as TGTGCCAGCAGGCCGTTAGCGGAAATGAGCACAGATACGCAGTATTTT. It is translated as CASRPLAEMSTDTQYF. The J gene is TRBJ2-3, the V gene TRBV28, with a tentative D call TRBD2 (6 bases). The germline V gene has CDR1 MDHEN and CDR2 SYDVKM. Trimming shortened V by 6 bases and J by 0 bases, and 16 bases separated the two germline ends. This CDR3 region has 16 residues.

CDR3 coding DNA: TGTGCTAGTGGTCTGTCGACAACGCGTGTCACCGGGGAGCTGTTTTTT. This translates into CASGLSTTRVTGELFF. This chain links TRBV12-5 with TRBJ2-2; D not resolved. Trimming shortened V by 5 bases and J by 4 bases, and 17 bases separated the two germline ends. The CDR3 is 16 amino acids. Germline V gene data show CDR1 as LGHNT and CDR2 as FRNRAP.

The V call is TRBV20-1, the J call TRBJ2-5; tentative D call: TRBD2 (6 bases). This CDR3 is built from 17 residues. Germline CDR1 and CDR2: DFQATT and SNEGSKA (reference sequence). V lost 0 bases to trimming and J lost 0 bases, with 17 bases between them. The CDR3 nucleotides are TGCAGTGCTAGAGATTTTTTAGGACGGGGGTACCAAGAGACCCAGTACTTC. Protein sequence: CSARDFLGRGYQETQYF.

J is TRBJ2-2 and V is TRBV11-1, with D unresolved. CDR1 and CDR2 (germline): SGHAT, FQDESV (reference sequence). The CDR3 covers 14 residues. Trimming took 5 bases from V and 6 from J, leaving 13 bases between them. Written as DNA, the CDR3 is TGTGCCAGCAGCCTTTTAAGGGCCCCCGGGGAGCTGTTTTTT. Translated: CASSLLRAPGELFF.

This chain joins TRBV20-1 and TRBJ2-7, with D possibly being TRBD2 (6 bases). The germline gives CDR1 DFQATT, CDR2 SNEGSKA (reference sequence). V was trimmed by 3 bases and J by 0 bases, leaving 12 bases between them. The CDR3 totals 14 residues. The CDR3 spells CSASPGTHSYEQYF. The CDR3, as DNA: TGCAGTGCTAGCCCCGGGACTCACTCCTACGAGCAGTACTTC.